This is a list of T cell receptor beta chains from one sample in a study of OX40 agonist ivuxolimab in advanced cancers. Generated by immunoSEQ multiplex PCR, the TCRdb table keeps only in-frame clones and is missing some. Of tens of thousands of clones detected, approximately 80% appear once; the ten largest clones hold approximately 2%. Sample: CD4+ or CD8+ T cells sorted from blood, taken in a trial of the OX40 agonist ivuxolimab. Receptor source: an adult with an advanced solid tumor such as melanoma, head and neck, liver or kidney cancer. The CDR3 runs from the conserved cysteine through the conserved F or W. A D gene is named only where the DNA matches it firmly. Clone size appears in some rows only: once, few, many, or a class for an expanded clone.

v_call: TRBV6-6; j_call: TRBJ2-5; d_call: TRBD2; clone_size: few; cdr3_nt: TGTGCCACCGTTAGCGGGCCTGTAAAAGAGACCCAGTACTTC; cdr3_aa: CATVSGPVKETQYF
v_call: TRBV27; j_call: TRBJ2-1; d_call: -; clone_size: -; cdr3_nt: TGTGCCAGCAGTCATGACAGGATATCCTACAATGAGCAGTTCTTC; cdr3_aa: CASSHDRISYNEQFF
v_call: TRBV4-1; j_call: TRBJ2-2; d_call: TRBD1; clone_size: -; cdr3_nt: TGCGCCAGCAGAACCGACAGGGGGCTTACGGACACCGGGGAGCTGTTTTTT; cdr3_aa: CASRTDRGLTDTGELFF
v_call: TRBV5-4; j_call: TRBJ1-3; d_call: -; clone_size: few; cdr3_nt: TGTGCCAGCAGCTTGGCCGACGGTTTACGCTCTGGAAACACCATATATTTT; cdr3_aa: CASSLADGLRSGNTIYF
v_call: TRBV19; j_call: TRBJ2-7; d_call: -; clone_size: -; cdr3_nt: TGTGCCAGTACCGGGAGGGGGGACAGGGCACCTTTTCTTTCCTACGAGCAGTACTTC; cdr3_aa: CASTGRGDRAPFLSYEQYF
v_call: TRBV10-3; j_call: TRBJ1-1; d_call: TRBD1; clone_size: -; cdr3_nt: TGTGCCATCAGTGAGCCGGGACAGGCGTCGAGTGGCACTGAAGCTTTCTTT; cdr3_aa: CAISEPGQASSGTEAFF
v_call: TRBV6-6; j_call: TRBJ2-7; d_call: TRBD1; clone_size: -; cdr3_nt: TGTGCCAGCCGGGACAGGGGGACCTACGAGCAGTACTTC; cdr3_aa: CASRDRGTYEQYF
v_call: TRBV5-5; j_call: TRBJ1-2; d_call: -; clone_size: -; cdr3_nt: TGTGCCAGCAGCTTCGCGGAAGCTAACTATGGCTACACCTTC; cdr3_aa: CASSFAEANYGYTF
v_call: TRBV7-2; j_call: TRBJ2-2; d_call: TRBD2; clone_size: -; cdr3_nt: TGTGCCAGCAGCGGGCGAGGACTAGCGGGGGCCGGGGAGCTGTTTTTT; cdr3_aa: CASSGRGLAGAGELFF
v_call: TRBV6-6; j_call: TRBJ2-7; d_call: TRBD1; clone_size: -; cdr3_nt: TGTGCCAGCAGCCCTCGACAGGGGAGCATCGAGCAGTACTTC; cdr3_aa: CASSPRQGSIEQYF
v_call: TRBV4-3; j_call: TRBJ1-2; d_call: -; clone_size: -; cdr3_nt: TGCGCCAGCAGCCTGACCCAGGCATTCTATGGCTACACCTTC; cdr3_aa: CASSLTQAFYGYTF
v_call: TRBV27; j_call: TRBJ2-1; d_call: -; clone_size: once; cdr3_nt: TGTGCCAGCAGTTTGCAACGGTGGGGGGGCGAGAAATTATACAATGAGCAGTTCTTC; cdr3_aa: CASSLQRWGGEKLYNEQFF
v_call: TRBV7-9; j_call: TRBJ1-2; d_call: -; clone_size: -; cdr3_nt: TGTGCCAGCAGCTTAGCACCAACCCGGAGCTATGGCTACACCTTC; cdr3_aa: CASSLAPTRSYGYTF
v_call: TRBV29-1; j_call: TRBJ2-1; d_call: -; clone_size: few; cdr3_nt: TGCAGCGTTATGGACAACAATGAGCAGTTCTTC; cdr3_aa: CSVMDNNEQFF
v_call: TRBV10-2; j_call: TRBJ1-3; d_call: -; clone_size: few; cdr3_nt: TGCGCCAGCATGAGGACAGACTCTGGAAACACCATATATTTT; cdr3_aa: CASMRTDSGNTIYF
v_call: TRBV19; j_call: TRBJ2-5; d_call: -; clone_size: -; cdr3_nt: TGTGCCAGTAGTACGGGCCCCCAAGAGACCCAGTACTTC; cdr3_aa: CASSTGPQETQYF
v_call: TRBV4-1; j_call: TRBJ2-7; d_call: -; clone_size: -; cdr3_nt: TGCGCCAGCAGGAAAAGGGGGGATTCCTCCTACGAGCAGTACTTC; cdr3_aa: CASRKRGDSSYEQYF
v_call: TRBV7-9; j_call: TRBJ1-6; d_call: -; clone_size: -; cdr3_nt: TGTGCCAGCACCAGAGACAGAAATAATTCACCCCTCCACTTT; cdr3_aa: CASTRDRNNSPLHF
v_call: TRBV18; j_call: TRBJ2-2; d_call: TRBD2; clone_size: -; cdr3_nt: TGTGCCAGCTCACCCCTAGCGGTCAGAGACACCGGGGAGCTGTTTTTT; cdr3_aa: CASSPLAVRDTGELFF
v_call: TRBV18; j_call: TRBJ2-2; d_call: TRBD1; clone_size: -; cdr3_nt: TGTGCCAGCTCACCAGGGACAGGGCGATTACTAGGGGAGCTGTTTTTT; cdr3_aa: CASSPGTGRLLGELFF
v_call: TRBV6-1; j_call: TRBJ2-1; d_call: -; clone_size: -; cdr3_nt: TGTGCCAGCAGTGGTGGGTCTTTTAATTACAATGAGCAGTTCTTC; cdr3_aa: CASSGGSFNYNEQFF
v_call: TRBV18; j_call: TRBJ2-7; d_call: -; clone_size: few; cdr3_nt: TGTGCCAGCTCACAACCCGGGACAAGGGGCTACGAGCAGTACTTC; cdr3_aa: CASSQPGTRGYEQYF
v_call: TRBV5-1; j_call: TRBJ2-7; d_call: TRBD1; clone_size: -; cdr3_nt: TGCGCCAGCAGCGCGACAGGGAACAAAAGGGAGCAGTACTTC; cdr3_aa: CASSATGNKREQYF
v_call: TRBV7-6; j_call: TRBJ2-2; d_call: -; clone_size: -; cdr3_nt: TGTGCCAGCAGCATTTCAGTCACCGGGGAGCTGTTTTTT; cdr3_aa: CASSISVTGELFF
v_call: TRBV30; j_call: TRBJ2-3; d_call: -; clone_size: once; cdr3_nt: TGTGCCTGGAGTCTTCGTTCCCTCACAGATACGCAGTATTTT; cdr3_aa: CAWSLRSLTDTQYF
v_call: TRBV19; j_call: TRBJ1-5; d_call: TRBD1; clone_size: -; cdr3_nt: TGTGCCAGTAGTCCCCGGACAGGCGCTTATAGCAATCAGCCCCAGCATTTT; cdr3_aa: CASSPRTGAYSNQPQHF
v_call: TRBV4-1; j_call: TRBJ2-7; d_call: TRBD2; clone_size: -; cdr3_nt: TGCGCCAGCAGCCAAGTACTAGCGTACGAGCAGTACTTC; cdr3_aa: CASSQVLAYEQYF
v_call: TRBV9; j_call: TRBJ2-1; d_call: -; clone_size: -; cdr3_nt: TGTGCCAGCAGCGGAATCGCCTGGGGGGCCTCTCGCGCCTACAATGAGCAGTTCTTC; cdr3_aa: CASSGIAWGASRAYNEQFF
v_call: TRBV6-6; j_call: TRBJ1-2; d_call: -; clone_size: -; cdr3_nt: TGTGCCAGCAGTTTAGGATTTAGTGGTCCAATTGACTACACCTTC; cdr3_aa: CASSLGFSGPIDYTF
v_call: TRBV9; j_call: TRBJ1-4; d_call: TRBD1; clone_size: -; cdr3_nt: TGTGCCAGCAGCGTAGCAGGGGGCGGTGAAAAACTGTTTTTT; cdr3_aa: CASSVAGGGEKLFF
v_call: TRBV7-9; j_call: TRBJ1-6; d_call: TRBD1; clone_size: few; cdr3_nt: TGTGCCAGCAGCTGGGGACAGGGGTTTAGTAATTCACCCCTCCACTTT; cdr3_aa: CASSWGQGFSNSPLHF
v_call: TRBV2; j_call: TRBJ2-1; d_call: -; clone_size: -; cdr3_nt: TGTGCCAGAGAGTCCACAGGAGACGTAGTAATAAATGAGCAGTTCTTC; cdr3_aa: CARESTGDVVINEQFF
v_call: TRBV21-1; j_call: TRBJ1-3; d_call: -; clone_size: -; cdr3_nt: TGTGCCAGCAGCAAAATCAACCAGTTCAGGGGAAACACCATATATTTT; cdr3_aa: CASSKINQFRGNTIYF
v_call: TRBV5-1; j_call: TRBJ2-7; d_call: TRBD1; clone_size: -; cdr3_nt: TGCGCCAGCAGCGCGACAGGGGGCATCTACGAGCAGTACTTC; cdr3_aa: CASSATGGIYEQYF
v_call: TRBV18; j_call: TRBJ2-7; d_call: TRBD2; clone_size: -; cdr3_nt: TGTGCCAGCTCACCACCTTCGGGGGGGAAGACCTACGAGCAGTACTTC; cdr3_aa: CASSPPSGGKTYEQYF
v_call: TRBV9; j_call: TRBJ1-6; d_call: -; clone_size: -; cdr3_nt: TGTGCCAGCAGCGCCGGGCTGCGGGGGGCGAACACGTCACCCCTCCACTTT; cdr3_aa: CASSAGLRGANTSPLHF
v_call: TRBV7-3; j_call: TRBJ1-5; d_call: -; clone_size: -; cdr3_nt: TGTGCCAGCAGCTTAGCTCTTAATCAGCCCCAGCATTTT; cdr3_aa: CASSLALNQPQHF
v_call: TRBV9; j_call: TRBJ2-7; d_call: TRBD1; clone_size: -; cdr3_nt: TGTGCCAGCAGCGTAGCTATCGGACAGGTCTACGAGCAGTACTTC; cdr3_aa: CASSVAIGQVYEQYF
v_call: TRBV10-3; j_call: TRBJ2-5; d_call: -; clone_size: -; cdr3_nt: TGTGCCATCAGCACGCAGGGGGGAGAGACCCAGTACTTC; cdr3_aa: CAISTQGGETQYF
v_call: TRBV7-9; j_call: TRBJ1-3; d_call: TRBD1; clone_size: -; cdr3_nt: TGTGCCAGCAGCTTACGGACAGGGGCTACTGGAAACACCATATATTTT; cdr3_aa: CASSLRTGATGNTIYF
v_call: TRBV4-1; j_call: TRBJ2-3; d_call: TRBD2; clone_size: -; cdr3_nt: TGCGCCAGCAGCCAAGAGGCGGGGGTGGGAGATACGCAGTATTTT; cdr3_aa: CASSQEAGVGDTQYF
v_call: TRBV29-1; j_call: TRBJ2-3; d_call: TRBD1; clone_size: few; cdr3_nt: TGCAGCGTTGGTAGGGACAGGGAGGTAACAGATACGCAGTATTTT; cdr3_aa: CSVGRDREVTDTQYF
v_call: TRBV19; j_call: TRBJ1-2; d_call: -; clone_size: few; cdr3_nt: TGTGCCAGTGGTGAGTCAATCCGGGACATTGGTGGCTACACCTTC; cdr3_aa: CASGESIRDIGGYTF
v_call: TRBV19; j_call: TRBJ1-5; d_call: -; clone_size: -; cdr3_nt: TGTGCCAGTCGGTCGGGGGGGCACAATCAGCCCCAGCATTTT; cdr3_aa: CASRSGGHNQPQHF
v_call: TRBV11-2; j_call: TRBJ2-7; d_call: -; clone_size: -; cdr3_nt: TGTGCCAGCAGCTTAGGGGGGGCTGGCGAGCAGTACTTC; cdr3_aa: CASSLGGAGEQYF
v_call: TRBV2; j_call: TRBJ2-7; d_call: TRBD1; clone_size: once; cdr3_nt: TGTGCCAGCTTAAGGGGGCCGAGCTCCTACGAGCAGTACTTC; cdr3_aa: CASLRGPSSYEQYF
v_call: TRBV9; j_call: TRBJ1-1; d_call: -; clone_size: -; cdr3_nt: TGTGCCAGCAGCGTACTGAACGCCGGTGGAAACACTGAAGCTTTCTTT; cdr3_aa: CASSVLNAGGNTEAFF
v_call: TRBV10-3; j_call: TRBJ1-4; d_call: -; clone_size: once; cdr3_nt: TGTGCCATCAGCATGACAGGAACTAAGAATGAAAAACTGTTTTTT; cdr3_aa: CAISMTGTKNEKLFF
v_call: TRBV6-6; j_call: TRBJ2-1; d_call: -; clone_size: -; cdr3_nt: TGTGCCAGCAGTTACGGGTGGGAAAATGAGCAGTTCTTC; cdr3_aa: CASSYGWENEQFF
v_call: TRBV10-3; j_call: TRBJ2-6; d_call: -; clone_size: -; cdr3_nt: TGTGCCATCAGTGGCCCAAGCTGTATACAAAGTCGGGCCAACGTCCTGACTTTC; cdr3_aa: CAISGPSCIQSRANVLTF
v_call: TRBV5-6; j_call: TRBJ2-1; d_call: TRBD2; clone_size: -; cdr3_nt: TGTGCCAGCAGGCTACCGGGACTAGCGGAGTTCTTC; cdr3_aa: CASRLPGLAEFF
v_call: TRBV7-2; j_call: TRBJ2-7; d_call: TRBD1; clone_size: -; cdr3_nt: TGTGCCAGCAGCTTGGATTGGGACAGGGCGACCTACGAGCAGTACTTC; cdr3_aa: CASSLDWDRATYEQYF